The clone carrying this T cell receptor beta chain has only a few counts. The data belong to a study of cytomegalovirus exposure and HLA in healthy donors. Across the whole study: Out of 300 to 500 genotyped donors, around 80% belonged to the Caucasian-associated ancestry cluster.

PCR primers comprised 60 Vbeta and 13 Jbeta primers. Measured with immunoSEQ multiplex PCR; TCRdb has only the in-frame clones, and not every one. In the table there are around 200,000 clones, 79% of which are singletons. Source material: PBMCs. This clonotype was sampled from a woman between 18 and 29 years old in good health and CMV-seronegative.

CDR3: CASSPRTSSYNEQFF. DNA of the CDR3: TGTGCCAGCAGTCCACGAACCAGCTCCTACAATGAGCAGTTCTTC. The V call is TRBV6-4, the J call TRBJ2-1; D gene ambiguous. In germline, CDR1 is MRHNA, CDR2 SNTAGT. Trimming took 5 bases from V and 0 from J, leaving 11 bases between them. This CDR3 is 15 amino acids long.